Listed here are 29 T cell receptor beta chains from one sample, sequenced in a study of graft-versus-host responses after intestinal transplantation. The antigens of these receptors remain unknown. Profiling relied on immunoSEQ multiplex PCR, and the TCRdb table lists in-frame clones only, not all of them. The sample includes about 96,000 clones, more than 85% of them seen just once. Sequenced here: unstimulated CD4+ T cells sorted from spleen or lymph node cells, sampled before intestinal transplant. Every receptor here comes from a human donor who received an intestinal transplant.

The rearrangement joins TRBV11-2 to TRBJ2-2; unclear D gene. Germline V gives CDR1 SGHAT, CDR2 FQNNGV. The CDR3 extends over 15 amino acids. V was clipped by 2 bases and J by 4 bases, with 11 bases between them. The CDR3 loop reads CASSLRHLPTGELFF. The CDR3 DNA reads as TGTGCCAGCAGCTTAAGACACCTCCCCACCGGGGAGCTGTTTTTT.

The chain recombines TRBV5-1 with TRBJ1-1; 10 positions match TRBD1. The germline V gene encodes CDR1 SGHRS and CDR2 YFSETQ. The CDR3 is made up of 15 amino acids. V lost 4 bases to trimming and J lost 1 base; unmatched junction nucleotides: 4. This chain's CDR3 is CASSKRTGGNTEAFF. CDR3 in DNA: TGCGCCAGCAGCAAAAGGACAGGGGGGAACACTGAAGCTTTCTTT.

The CDR3 coding sequence is TGTGCCAGCAGCCAAGATTTAACTGAAGCTTTCTTT. Amino acids: CASSQDLTEAFF. This chain uses TRBV14 with TRBJ1-1; D is undetermined. This CDR3 is 12 amino acids long. The germline V gene has CDR1 SGHDN and CDR2 FVKESK. V lost 0 bases and J 5 bases, leaving 4 bases between the germline ends.

The chain recombines TRBV20-1 with TRBJ2-5, with D perhaps TRBD2 (5 bases). Per germline, CDR1 DFQATT and CDR2 SNEGSKA (reference sequence). The CDR3 consists of 11 residues. The CDR3 is CTIGERETQYF. As DNA, the CDR3 is TGCACCATCGGGGAACGGGAGACCCAGTACTTC.

The chain combines TRBV2 with TRBJ1-6, with D possibly matching TRBD1 (5 bases). The CDR3 consists of 14 residues. Per germline, CDR1 SNHLY and CDR2 FYNNEI. V dropped 6 bases and J dropped 6 bases, with 12 bases sitting between them. CDR3 bases: TGTGCCAGCAGCGACGACAGCCTTAATTCACCCCTCCACTTT. The encoded protein is CASSDDSLNSPLHF.

Details on this clone: This sample includes further DNA sequences coding for the same CDR3. The chain employs TRBV6-6 and TRBJ1-1; D is perhaps TRBD1 (6 bases). Trimming pared 6 bases from V and 2 bases from J, leaving 10 bases between. This CDR3 region has 13 residues. Per germline, CDR1 MNHNY and CDR2 SVGAGI (reference sequence). The CDR3 DNA sequence: TGTGCCAGCAGCTCACAGGGTAACACTGAAGCTTTCTTT. It translates to CASSSQGNTEAFF.

This chain connects TRBV30 to TRBJ1-2; 7 nucleotides align to TRBD1. CDR1 and CDR2 from the germline V gene are GTSNPN and SVGIG (reference sequence). This CDR3 is built from 14 residues. After removal of 3 bases from V and 9 bases from J, the junction contained 13 bases not matched to a gene. The CDR3 DNA reads TGTGCCTGGAGGCCCCGGGACAGATCCATCCGCTACACCTTC. Protein: CAWRPRDRSIRYTF. Filled out from reference TRBV30 and TRBJ1-2, the complete variable domain reads SQTIHQWPATLVQPVGSPLSLECTVEGTSNPNLYWYRQAAGRGLQLLFYSVGIGQISSEVPQNLSASRPQDRQFILSSKKLLLSDSGFYLCAWRPRDRSIRYTFGSGTRLTVV.

This chain links TRBV30 with TRBJ2-7, with TRBD1 matching 9 bases. CDR3 length: 13 amino acids. The ends lost 5 bases at V and 5 bases at J; junction bases unmatched: 7. Germline V gives CDR1 GTSNPN, CDR2 SVGIG (reference sequence). CDR3 sequence: CAWGRDRVNEQYF. The CDR3 bases are TGTGCCTGGGGACGGGACAGGGTTAACGAGCAGTACTTC. The variable domain in full, completed from reference TRBV30 and TRBJ2-7, reads SQTIHQWPATLVQPVGSPLSLECTVEGTSNPNLYWYRQAAGRGLQLLFYSVGIGQISSEVPQNLSASRPQDRQFILSSKKLLLSDSGFYLCAWGRDRVNEQYFGPGTRLTVT.

The chain links TRBV30 to TRBJ1-3; no clear D. Germline CDR1 reads GTSNPN; CDR2 reads SVGIG (reference sequence). Trimming shortened V by 2 bases and J by 4 bases, and 15 bases separated the two germline ends. The CDR3 is made up of 15 amino acids. The DNA of the CDR3 is TGTGCCTGGAGTCGCGAGTTTCTCCCCGGAAACACCATATATTTT. It is translated as CAWSREFLPGNTIYF.

The J gene is TRBJ2-6, the V gene TRBV5-1, with TRBD1 matching over 7 bases. The CDR3 consists of 17 residues. Per the germline V gene, CDR1 is SGHRS and CDR2 is YFSETQ. V dropped 0 bases and J dropped 6; count of bases not matched to a gene: 9. CDR3 nucleotides: TGCGCCAGCAGCTTGGGACAGGGTATCTTAACGGCCAACGTCCTGACTTTC. It encodes CASSLGQGILTANVLTF. Drawing the rest from reference TRBV5-1 and TRBJ2-6, the complete variable domain is KAGVTQTPRYLIKTRGQQVTLSCSPISGHRSVSWYQQTPGQGLQFLFEYFSETQRNKGNFPGRFSGRQFSNSRSEMNVSTLELGDSALYLCASSLGQGILTANVLTFGAGSRLTVL.

This clone was seen only once. The chain employs TRBV25-1 and TRBJ2-4; 10 bases match TRBD2. Trimming cost V 2 bases and J 3 bases; bases outside gene matches: 7. The CDR3 loop spans 17 amino acids. The germline V gene has CDR1 MGHDK and CDR2 SYGVNS. CDR3 bases: TGTGCCAGCAGTGAAACCCTAGCGGGAGTGGTCAAAAACATTCAGTACTTC. As protein: CASSETLAGVVKNIQYF.

The chain joins TRBV7-2 to TRBJ1-5; D may be TRBD1 (5 bases). Germline V gene data show CDR1 as SGHTA and CDR2 as FQGNSA. Trimming took off 2 bases at V and 6 bases at J, with 14 bases between the two ends. The CDR3 length is 15 residues. The CDR3 loop reads CASSLSGREIQPQHF. The DNA of the CDR3 is TGTGCCAGCAGCTTATCGGGCAGGGAAATTCAGCCCCAGCATTTT.

This chain links TRBV27 with TRBJ2-7; D call uncertain. Between the trimmed V and J ends, which lost 3 bases and 2 bases, there was a span of 11 bases. The CDR3 runs to 14 residues. Germline V gene data show CDR1 as MNHEY and CDR2 as SMNVEV (reference sequence). The CDR3 region is CASSLVYTAYEQYF. CDR3 nucleotides: TGTGCCAGCAGTTTGGTTTACACAGCCTACGAGCAGTACTTC.

This chain uses TRBV6-1 with TRBJ2-7; 7 bases line up with TRBD1. Germline V lookup: CDR1 MNHNS, CDR2 SASEGT. The CDR3 sequence is 15 residues long. Losses at the gene ends were 1 base for V and 3 bases for J; bases not matched to a gene: 6. The CDR3 sequence: CASSEVGTAFYEQYF. The CDR3 DNA reads as TGTGCCAGCAGTGAAGTCGGGACAGCTTTCTACGAGCAGTACTTC.

This clone has a single count. The CDR3 nucleotides are TGTGCCAGCAGGGGGGGGGTATATGGCTACACCTTC. This translates into CASRGGVYGYTF. This chain joins TRBV25-1 and TRBJ1-2; TRBD1 might be the D (5 bases). The ends were cut back, 6 bases at V and 5 bases at J, with 10 bases in the middle. The CDR3 sequence is 12 residues long. From germline, CDR1 is MGHDK and CDR2 SYGVNS.

V and J are TRBV19 and TRBJ1-5; possible D gene TRBD1, 6 bases. V lost 9 bases, J lost 4 bases, and 19 bases lay in between. Per germline, CDR1 LNHDA and CDR2 SQIVND (reference sequence). CDR3 length equals 15 residues. DNA of the CDR3: TGTGCCAGCTCCACCTTGGACAGTCTTAATCAGCCCCAGCATTTT. Translated: CASSTLDSLNQPQHF.

The chain has TRBV6-1 and TRBJ1-3, with D unresolved. The CDR3 has 12 residues. Germline values: CDR1 MNHNS, CDR2 SASEGT. V was cut by 2 bases and J by 4 bases, with 3 bases left in between. The CDR3 bases are TGTGCCAGCAGTGAACAGGGAAACACCATATATTTT. Translated, it gives CASSEQGNTIYF.

This sequence joins TRBV7-8 and TRBJ2-2, with D possibly matching TRBD2 (5 bases). CDR3 length equals 15 residues. V lost 8 bases and J 3 bases, leaving 16 bases between the germline ends. Per the germline V gene, CDR1 is SGHVS and CDR2 is FQNEAQ. The chain's CDR3 is CASYFATIYTGELFF. CDR3 nucleotide sequence: TGTGCCAGCTATTTCGCGACTATCTACACCGGGGAGCTGTTTTTT.

The rearrangement links TRBV5-4 to TRBJ2-3; 7 nucleotides agree with TRBD2. CDR1 and CDR2 (germline): SGHNT, YYREEE (reference sequence). CDR3 length equals 14 residues. After removal of 2 bases from V and 2 bases from J, the junction contained 2 bases not matched to a gene. The CDR3 coding sequence is TGTGCCAGCAGCTTCGGGACTAACACAGATACGCAGTATTTT. Translation: CASSFGTNTDTQYF.

The genes are TRBV14 and TRBJ2-5; 7 nucleotides match TRBD2. This CDR3 has 14 amino acids. Germline CDR1 and CDR2: SGHDN and FVKESK. The J segment lost 2 bases and the V segment lost 3 bases, leaving 3 bases of the junction unmatched. Here the CDR3 reads CASSQRGNQETQYF. The CDR3 DNA is TGTGCCAGCAGCCAGCGGGGGAATCAAGAGACCCAGTACTTC.

The genes are TRBV6-1 and TRBJ2-1; D is possibly TRBD1 (6 bases). V lost 6 bases to trimming and J lost 5 bases, with 17 bases between them. The CDR3 runs to 15 residues. Germline CDR1 reads MNHNS; CDR2 reads SASEGT. DNA for the CDR3: TGTGCCAGCAGGAAGGGACACGTGGGTAACAATGAGCAGTTCTTC. Its protein product is CASRKGHVGNNEQFF.

This chain links TRBV19 with TRBJ2-1; the match to TRBD2 covers 10 bases. Losses at the gene ends were 4 bases for V and 9 bases for J; bases not matched to a gene: 6. CDR3 size: 14 residues. Germline V CDR1 and CDR2: LNHDA, SQIVND (reference sequence). This CDR3 is CASSKASGGGEQFF. In DNA, the CDR3 is TGTGCCAGTAGTAAGGCTAGCGGGGGAGGTGAGCAGTTCTTC.

The V and J genes are TRBV6-1 and TRBJ2-5, with D perhaps TRBD2 (6 bases). V was clipped by 0 bases and J by 5 bases, with 13 bases between them. The CDR3 runs 15 residues. Germline V gene lookup returns CDR1 MNHNS and CDR2 SASEGT. The CDR3 DNA follows: TGTGCCAGCAGTGAAGCGGGAGGTCTCCGGGAGACCCAGTACTTC. Residues: CASSEAGGLRETQYF.

V and J are TRBV7-2 and TRBJ1-6; 9 nucleotides match TRBD1. This CDR3 is 15 amino acids long. With V trimmed by 5 bases and J by 7 bases, 6 bases remained unmatched. Germline loops: CDR1 SGHTA, CDR2 FQGNSA. CDR3 loop: CASSGQGNRNSPLHF. The CDR3 DNA is TGTGCCAGCAGCGGACAGGGGAATCGGAATTCACCCCTCCACTTT.

The chain joins TRBV10-3 to TRBJ2-5, with D perhaps matching TRBD2 (5 bases). With 9 bases removed from V and 11 bases from J, the gap between germline ends came to 22 bases. Germline CDR1 and CDR2: ENHRY and SYGVKD. The CDR3 loop spans 13 amino acids. CDR3 amino acids: CAISDKHDGEQYF. The CDR3 DNA sequence: TGTGCCATATCAGACAAACACGATGGGGAGCAGTACTTC.

This clone was observed a few times. The chain uses TRBV2 and TRBJ1-1, with no clear D. The CDR3 has 12 amino acids. Germline CDR1 and CDR2: SNHLY and FYNNEI. Trimming cost V 6 bases and J 0 bases, with 5 bases left between them. The CDR3 sequence: CASSQMNTEAFF. CDR3 bases: TGTGCCAGCAGCCAAATGAACACTGAAGCTTTCTTT.

The chain carries TRBV7-3 and TRBJ2-7, with 10 bases aligning to TRBD2. Germline loops: CDR1 SGHTA, CDR2 FQGTGA. The CDR3 totals 13 residues. V lost 5 bases to trimming and J lost 2 bases; unmatched junction nucleotides: 0. The CDR3 loop reads CASSLAGAYEQYF. CDR3 nucleotides: TGTGCCAGCAGCCTAGCGGGGGCCTACGAGCAGTACTTC.

J is TRBJ2-3 and V is TRBV6-1, with D perhaps TRBD1 (5 bases). Trimming cost V 7 bases and J 2 bases, with 10 bases left between them. Per germline, CDR1 MNHNS and CDR2 SASEGT. This CDR3 comprises 13 residues. CDR3 sequence (DNA): TGTGCCAGCACCCAGACAGTCACAGATACGCAGTATTTT. Encoded protein: CASTQTVTDTQYF.

About this clone itself: At one boundary the junction diverges from the germline segment, which might be a read error. Other DNA sequences in this specimen translate into the identical CDR3. This chain links TRBV5-7 with TRBJ2-5, with 11 bases matching TRBD2. TRBV5-7 is an ORF, with its function uncertain. The CDR3 spans 19 residues. CDR3 protein: CASAPVRYSGGARQETQYF. The DNA of the CDR3 is TGTGCCAGCGCCCCTGTTAGGTATAGCGGGGGGGCAAGGCAAGAGACTCAGTACTTC.